Presented here are 6 T cell receptor beta chains from one specimen sequenced in a study of T cells in Graves' hyperthyroidism and ophthalmopathy. It was RNA transcripts that yielded the amplified TCR beta CDR3 regions. The HTBI set primed first-round TCR CDR3 RT-PCR. Via MiXCR, TCRdb re-called the multiplex PCR reads, giving one row per CDR3 protein. Of approximately 200,000 distinct CDR3 sequences listed, about 18% are singletons. The source material was blood. The origin of the receptors is a man aged 40-55 years with Graves' hyperthyroidism.

This clonotype has just a few counts. The chain combines TRBV30 with TRBJ1-2; 9 bases agree with TRBD1. Trimming took 5 bases from V and 8 from J; bases not matched to a gene: 6. Germline values: CDR1 GTSNPN, CDR2 SVGIG (reference sequence). The CDR3 is 12 amino acids. The CDR3 nucleotides read TGTGCCTGGGACTGGACAGGGGAGGGCTACACCTTC. Amino acid sequence: CAWDWTGEGYTF.

This clonotype has more than one count but fewer than ten. Its ends do not fully match the called genes, so a read error is possible. V is TRBV10-3 and J is TRBJ1-3, with 7 positions matching TRBD1. The CDR3 is 15 amino acids. Germline CDR1 and CDR2: ENHRY and SYGVKD. CDR3 amino acids: CAIGGQSTAGNTMYF. The CDR3 region has the DNA TGTGCCATCGGGGGACAGTCGACAGCGGGAAACACCATGTATTTT.

The chain carries TRBV5-1 and TRBJ1-5; D is unclear. CDR3 size: 13 residues. Trimming removed 0 bases from V and 5 bases from J, with 6 bases in between. The germline gives CDR1 SGHRS, CDR2 YFSETQ. CDR3 DNA sequence: TGCGCCAGCAGCTTGGATTGGGATCAGCCCCAGCATTTT. Its translation is CASSLDWDQPQHF.

This clonotype was observed many times. The chain is built from TRBV28 and TRBJ2-1; 11 bases line up with TRBD1. V gave up 8 bases and J gave up 12 bases; unmatched junction bases: 12. Germline V gene sequence: CDR1 MDHEN, CDR2 SYDVKM. This CDR3 contains 14 residues. CDR3 region: CASRVGQGDRRQFF. Written as DNA, the CDR3 is TGTGCCAGCCGCGTGGGACAGGGGGATCGTAGGCAGTTCTTC.

This clonotype came up many times. The chain recombines TRBV6-2 or TRBV6-3 with TRBJ2-1; unclear D gene. Germline CDR1 is MNHEY and CDR2 is SVGEGT. The CDR3 length is 12 residues. V lost 6 bases and J lost 13, with 16 bases in between. The chain's CDR3 is CASRTNDSPQFF. For the CDR3, the DNA is TGTGCCAGCAGAACCAACGATAGTCCCCAGTTCTTC.

In the case of this clonotype: A junction end diverges from the germline sequence, so it may reflect a read error. V and J are TRBV20-1 and TRBJ2-2; D may be TRBD2 (6 bases). Germline-derived CDR1 and CDR2 are DFQATT and SNEGSKA (reference sequence). There are 16 residues in the CDR3. The CDR3 DNA is TGCAGTGCAAGAGGTGGGGGGAGCCCTAACACCGGGGAGCTGTTTTTT. Its translation: CSARGGGSPNTGELFF.